What follows are 11 T cell receptor beta chains derived from one specimen sequenced in a study of metastatic and nonmetastatic thyroid tumors. TCRdb re-called the PCR reads via MiXCR. The sample lists approximately 25,000 clones, about 24% seen once, with roughly 18% in the top ten. The entire patient cohort was treatment-naive prior to thyroid surgery. The specimen was blood. The receptors were sampled from a male donor with papillary thyroid cancer or a benign thyroid nodule (not recorded which). Some clones in this sample may be carry-over from other donors' samples.

The sample holds many counts of this clone. The chain joins TRBV7-3 to TRBJ2-7, with D possibly TRBD2 on 6 matching bases. The CDR3 has 13 residues. Germline V gives CDR1 SGHTA, CDR2 FQGTGA. Trimming left V 5 bases short and J 5 bases short, with 13 bases between. The CDR3 DNA follows: TGTGCCAGCAGCCCATCGGGGGACCACGAGCAGTACTTC. Its protein is CASSPSGDHEQYF.

This chain uses TRBV20-1 with TRBJ1-1; TRBD1 might be the D (6 bases). Germline V gene sequence: CDR1 DFQATT, CDR2 SNEGSKA (reference sequence). This CDR3 region has 16 residues. The CDR3 loop is CTVGVTGMGRSTEAFF. CDR3 DNA: TGCACTGTAGGTGTTACAGGGATGGGTCGTAGCACTGAAGCTTTCTTT.

This clone was seen only a few times. The rearrangement uses TRBV12-3 or TRBV12-4 and TRBJ1-2; possibly TRBD1 for D (6 bases). This CDR3 has 13 residues. V shed 7 bases and J shed 8 bases, with 17 bases lying between them. CDR3 protein: CASTLNRVQGYTF. The CDR3 DNA reads TGTGCCAGCACCCTGAACAGGGTCCAAGGCTACACCTTC.

As regards this clone: One end of the junction varies from germline; a read error may be responsible. The chain is built from TRBV18 and TRBJ1-1, with 9 bases matching TRBD1. Germline V gene lookup returns CDR1 KGHSH and CDR2 LQKENI. The CDR3 sequence is 14 residues long. The CDR3 sequence is CDSSDTATGGNAFF. Written as DNA, the CDR3 is TGTGACAGCTCAGACACCGCGACAGGGGGGAATGCTTTCTTT. The full variable domain, completed using reference TRBV18 and TRBJ1-1, is NAGVMQNPRHLVRRRGQEARLRCSPMKGHSHVYWYRQLPEEGLKFMVYLQKENIIDESGMPKERFSAEFPKEGPSILRIQQVVRGDSAAYFCDSSDTATGGNAFFGQGTRLTVV.

V and J are TRBV7-3 and TRBJ2-2, with 10 nucleotides matching TRBD1. The CDR3 has 16 amino acids. CDR1 SGHTA and CDR2 FQGTGA come from the germline V gene. Trimming took 5 bases from V and 5 from J; bases not matched to a gene: 8. The CDR3 reads CASSIRDRGETGELFF. CDR3 nucleotides: TGTGCCAGCAGCATCCGGGACAGGGGAGAAACCGGGGAGCTGTTTTTT. The full variable domain, rest sourced from reference TRBV7-3 and TRBJ2-2, is GAGVSQTPSNKVTEKGKYVELRCDPISGHTALYWYRQSLGQGPEFLIYFQGTGAADDSGLPNDRFFAVRPEGSVSTLKIQRTERGDSAVYLCASSIRDRGETGELFFGEGSRLTVL.

In this sample, this clone turned up many times. The chain employs TRBV30 and TRBJ2-7, with 13 bases identical to TRBD2. Germline V gene data show CDR1 as GTSNPN and CDR2 as SVGIG (reference sequence). V lost 2 bases and J lost 4; bases outside the gene matches: 11. The CDR3 runs to 17 residues. CDR3 DNA sequence: TGTGCCTGGAGTTTCTCCGGGACTAGCGGGGTCAGTTACGAGCAGTACTTC. Its translation: CAWSFSGTSGVSYEQYF.

In its sample, this clone was seen many times. J is TRBJ2-3 and V is TRBV7-2, with a weak D call TRBD1 (5 bases). CDR1 SGHTA and CDR2 FQGNSA come from the germline V gene. Trimming shortened V by 0 bases and J by 6 bases, and 10 bases separated the two germline ends. The CDR3 loop spans 14 amino acids. This chain's CDR3 is CASSLAPHRDTQYF. As DNA, the CDR3 is TGTGCCAGCAGCTTAGCGCCCCACAGGGATACGCAGTATTTT.

This clone was detected ten times or more. V gene TRBV6-2 or TRBV6-3 combines with J gene TRBJ1-2; D uncertain. Germline assignment: CDR1 MNHEY and CDR2 SVGEGT. With 6 bases removed from V and 5 bases from J, the gap between germline ends came to 13 bases. CDR3 size: 13 residues. DNA of the CDR3: TGTGCCAGCAGCGAGGCGGGGAGGTATGGCTACACCTTC. Its protein product is CASSEAGRYGYTF.

The genes are TRBV5-5 and TRBJ2-1; D is undetermined. Germline CDR1 and CDR2: SGHKS and YYEKEE (reference sequence). The CDR3 contains 12 residues. V was shortened by 0 bases and J by 6 bases, with 4 bases between the two germline ends. Here the CDR3 reads CASSLEGNEQFF. CDR3 nucleotides: TGTGCCAGCAGCTTGGAGGGCAATGAGCAGTTCTTC.

By share of the sample, this clone is medium-sized. CDR3 protein: CATSDFRLPPLETQYF. The DNA for the CDR3 is TGTGCCACCAGTGATTTTCGTCTTCCCCCCTTAGAGACCCAGTACTTC. The rearrangement links TRBV24-1 to TRBJ2-5; no reliable D call. CDR1 is KGHDR and CDR2 is SFDVKD in the germline V gene. The CDR3 spans 16 residues. V was trimmed by 1 base and J by 4 bases, leaving 15 bases between them.

This clone was counted a few times. This chain joins TRBV6-2 or TRBV6-3 and TRBJ1-1; possible D gene TRBD1, 5 bases. The V end lost 2 bases, the J end lost 5 bases, and 9 bases lay between the germline ends. The CDR3 runs 13 residues. The germline V gene encodes CDR1 MNHEY and CDR2 SVGEGT. CDR3 sequence: CASSYGGGTEAFF. The CDR3 DNA is TGTGCCAGCAGTTACGGGGGGGGAACTGAAGCTTTCTTT.